The 14 T cell receptor beta chains reported below all come from one sample, sequenced in a study of PD-L1 blockade in urothelial cancer. The method was immunoSEQ multiplex PCR; TCRdb's version includes in-frame clones alone and lacks a portion of them. This sample has about 71,000 clones, with 85% to 90% found just once. Material: PBMCs, obtained around atezolizumab (anti-PD-L1) treatment. Receptor source: a man between 60 and 75 years old with urothelial cancer.

V and J are TRBV9 and TRBJ2-1, with 8 bases aligning to TRBD2. The CDR3 spans 17 residues. Germline values: CDR1 SGDLS, CDR2 YYNGEE. J was trimmed by 5 bases and V by 0 bases; bases with no gene match: 10. This CDR3 reads CASSVAAQAGANNEQFF. The DNA of the CDR3 is TGTGCCAGCAGCGTAGCGGCCCAAGCGGGAGCTAACAATGAGCAGTTCTTC.

This clone was seen just once. V usage is TRBV6-5 and J usage is TRBJ2-7; tentative D call: TRBD1 (6 bases). There are 15 residues in the CDR3. Trimming removed 6 bases from V and 1 base from J, with 16 bases in between. Germline V CDR1 and CDR2: MNHEY, SVGAGI. The CDR3 loop is CASRSTGFPSYEQYF. DNA for the CDR3: TGTGCCAGCAGATCTACAGGGTTTCCTTCCTACGAGCAGTACTTC.

J is TRBJ2-1 and V is TRBV28; the match to TRBD2 covers 16 bases. Germline V gene lookup returns CDR1 MDHEN and CDR2 SYDVKM. V was pared by 4 bases and J by 4 bases, with 7 bases of the junction left unmatched. The CDR3 runs to 18 residues. The CDR3 nucleotides read TGTGCCAGCAGTTCCGGGACTAGCGGGAGGGCCGGTTACAATGAGCAGTTCTTC. It specifies CASSSGTSGRAGYNEQFF.

The J gene is TRBJ1-2, the V gene TRBV7-2; no definite D call. Trimming removed 1 base from V and 4 bases from J, with 16 bases in between. This CDR3 comprises 16 residues. Germline CDR1 SGHTA, CDR2 FQGNSA. The CDR3, as DNA: TGTGCCAGCAGCTTAGTTGGAGTGGTGGCGATCTATGGCTACACCTTC. Translation: CASSLVGVVAIYGYTF.

In its sample, this clone was seen once. The chain's CDR3 is CASSQDPGSGGFYEQYF. CDR3 in DNA: TGCGCCAGCAGCCAGGACCCCGGTAGCGGGGGATTCTACGAGCAGTACTTC. The rearrangement joins TRBV4-3 to TRBJ2-7; TRBD2 matches at 9 bases. Germline V gene sequence: CDR1 LGHNA, CDR2 YSLEER. Losses at the gene ends were 3 bases for V and 3 bases for J; bases not matched to a gene: 12. The CDR3 covers 17 residues.

The chain combines TRBV6-5 with TRBJ1-4; 7 nucleotides line up with TRBD1. The germline gives CDR1 MNHEY, CDR2 SVGAGI. The CDR3 length is 15 residues. J gave up 5 bases and V 5 bases, and 8 bases lay outside the gene matches. The CDR3, as DNA: TGTGCCAGCAGTACCCCTGCAGGGGGGAATGAAAAACTGTTTTTT. Translating it yields CASSTPAGGNEKLFF.

This chain links TRBV19 with TRBJ2-1; TRBD2 might be the D (5 bases). This CDR3 is built from 15 residues. The germline gives CDR1 LNHDA, CDR2 SQIVND (reference sequence). The V gene lost 3 bases and the J gene lost 9 bases, with 18 bases spanning the gap. Here the CDR3 reads CASSMALGRASEQFF. In DNA form, the CDR3 reads TGTGCCAGTAGTATGGCCCTCGGGCGGGCAAGTGAGCAGTTCTTC.

V usage is TRBV6-5 and J usage is TRBJ1-1; 9 bases are shared with TRBD1. The V and J ends lost 5 bases and 8 bases, in that order; junction bases with no gene match: 6. Germline CDR1 reads MNHEY; CDR2 reads SVGAGI. The CDR3 runs to 13 residues. The CDR3 nucleotides are TGTGCCAGCAGTCTACGGACAGGGGCAGAAGCTTTCTTT. Its translation: CASSLRTGAEAFF.

The chain links TRBV28 to TRBJ2-3; TRBD2 might be the D (5 bases). The germline gives CDR1 MDHEN, CDR2 SYDVKM. CDR3 length: 15 amino acids. The V end was cut by 5 bases, the J end by 6 bases, with 18 bases between. CDR3 nucleotides: TGTGCCAGCAGTCCGAGCGGACCCCTGGGGGATACGCAGTATTTT. Translation: CASSPSGPLGDTQYF.

This clone has only one observation. The chain joins TRBV5-1 to TRBJ1-6, with TRBD1 matching 7 bases. The germline CDR1 and CDR2 sequences are SGHRS and YFSETQ. This CDR3 spans 16 amino acids. The junction had 5 bases not matched to a gene; V was cut back by 0 bases and J by 5 bases. The CDR3: CASSLVAGGNNSPLHF. The CDR3 nucleotides are TGCGCCAGCAGCTTGGTCGCAGGGGGTAATAATTCACCCCTCCACTTT.

The chain carries TRBV30 and TRBJ1-2; D is ambiguous. Trimming stripped 5 bases from V and 8 bases from J, with 9 bases between. Germline assignment: CDR1 GTSNPN and CDR2 SVGIG (reference sequence). The CDR3 is made up of 10 amino acids. As DNA, the CDR3 is TGTGCCTGGGAAAGGGAGGGCTACACCTTC. Amino acid sequence: CAWEREGYTF. Variable domain in full (rest from reference TRBV30 and TRBJ1-2): SQTIHQWPATLVQPVGSPLSLECTVEGTSNPNLYWYRQAAGRGLQLLFYSVGIGQISSEVPQNLSASRPQDRQFILSSKKLLLSDSGFYLCAWEREGYTFGSGTRLTVV.

A single count supports this clone. The V call is TRBV9, the J call TRBJ2-7; weak D call: TRBD2 (6 bases). The CDR3 has 14 amino acids. Germline lookup yields CDR1 SGDLS and CDR2 YYNGEE. The germline V and J ends were trimmed by 3 bases and 7 bases, with 17 bases remaining between them. The CDR3 reads CASSGDGGSGEQYF. The DNA for the CDR3 is TGTGCCAGCAGCGGAGATGGGGGGTCGGGGGAGCAGTACTTC.

This rearrangement joins TRBV7-6 to TRBJ2-3, with TRBD2 identical over 8 bases. The V segment lost 2 bases and the J segment 4 bases; nucleotides outside the gene matches: 2. The germline V gene encodes CDR1 SGHVS and CDR2 FNYEAQ. The CDR3 is made up of 14 amino acids. The CDR3 loop is CASSLRLASDTQYF. CDR3 nucleotide sequence: TGTGCCAGCAGCTTACGACTAGCGTCAGATACGCAGTATTTT. The variable domain in full, with the rest retrieved from reference TRBV7-6 and TRBJ2-3, is GAGVSQSPRYKVTKRGQDVALRCDPISGHVSLYWYRQALGQGPEFLTYFNYEAQQDKSGLPNDRFSAERPEGSISTLTIQRTEQRDSAMYRCASSLRLASDTQYFGPGTRLTVL.

Regarding this clone: Compared with germline, one end of the junction differs, possibly owing to a read error. The V gene is TRBV6-1, the J gene TRBJ1-1; D is uncertain. CDR3 length equals 12 residues. Germline assignment: CDR1 MNHNS and CDR2 SASEGT. Written as DNA, the CDR3 is TGTGCCAGCAGTGAGGTGAACAGTGAAGCTTTCTTT. It codes for CASSEVNSEAFF.